This section outlines one TCR beta chain sequence together with its context. What antigen it recognizes has not been identified. No much larger clone is present one base from it, and per-base qualities are unavailable. The data are from a study of blood T cell repertoires in COVID-19 (dated by TCRdb to 2019 to 2021). The study in broad terms: Samples covering the acute and convalescent phases of COVID-19 were provided by collaborators in the United States, Italy and Spain. The dataset comprised deeply sampled blood TCRbeta repertoires from subjects exposed to, actively infected with, or recovered from COVID-19. The repertoires were released in a freely available public database intended as a resource for research on the immune response to SARS-CoV-2. The samples were drawn from two sources: the first 160 participants of the ongoing ImmuneRACE study, and 950 to 1,500 subjects contributed by 6 global collaborators. HLA class I and class II types, where available, came from metadata supplied by the sample provider rather than from assay-based typing. Sample metadata almost always included a de-identified subject ID, COVID-19 status, age in years and sex. The material from the prospective study consisted of cDNA or gDNA derived from T cells, B-cell-depleted T cells, or PBMCs.

General study outcomes and caveats: The quantity of clinical and demographic metadata differed by source and by participant and was supplied without curation.

TCRbeta CDR3 regions were amplified from genomic DNA by means of the immunoSEQ Assay, a bias-controlled multiplex PCR. For the original study's pipeline: Nucleated cell counts per sample were estimated from amplification of reference gene primers within the assay. To quantify the absolute abundance of each unique TCRbeta CDR3 rearrangement, sequence reads were collapsed and filtered. For each sample, productive Simpson clonality was calculated by taking the square root of Simpson's diversity index across productive rearrangements. What TCRdb holds here is the immuneACCESS table cut down to in-frame rearrangements. Part of the clones is not present; checked against another copy, under half of the missing clones reflect an unresolved V gene, and the others are unexplained. The V and J calls and clone size were taken over from that table, and D and trimming were inferred from the DNA. This sample gives approximately 300,000 clones in total; approximately 83% of them show up just once. Together, the top ten hold 3.5% to 5.5% of the sample.

Participants in the prospective study were aged about 18 to 89 years, lived in about two dozen United States geographic areas, and enrolled through a virtual design. To assign participants to cohorts, the prospective study relied on clinical history that participants themselves reported in a screening survey and a study questionnaire. Recovered participants in ImmuneRACE Cohort 3 were defined as having two consecutive negative NP/OP PCR tests, clearance from a healthcare professional, or resolution of symptoms. In the prospective study, mobile phlebotomists collected whole blood, serum and a nasopharyngeal or oropharyngeal swab from each participant. Over an approximately 2-month period, participants in the prospective study had the option of providing additional blood draws and questionnaires. Prospective study blood samples were shipped either frozen or at room temperature before DNA extraction.

The origin of this receptor is a woman between 25 and 40 years old who had recovered from COVID-19. Sequencing used PBMCs or T cells enriched from blood (not recorded which).

The base sequence is TGTGCCAGCAGCTTCGCCCCGCCAGGGAAACATCAGCCCCAGCATTTT. Its protein reads: CASSFAPPGKHQPQHF. The chain employs TRBV7-9 and TRBJ1-5; the D region possibly corresponds to TRBD1 (5 bases align). Taken from cysteine to phenylalanine, the CDR3 has 16 residues. CDR3 DNA only is kept here, 48 bases in frame from base 1. In the germline V gene (reference sequence), CDR1 corresponds to SEHNR and CDR2 to FQNEAQ. V loses 3 bases, J loses 5 bases, and the germline ends lie 17 bases apart.